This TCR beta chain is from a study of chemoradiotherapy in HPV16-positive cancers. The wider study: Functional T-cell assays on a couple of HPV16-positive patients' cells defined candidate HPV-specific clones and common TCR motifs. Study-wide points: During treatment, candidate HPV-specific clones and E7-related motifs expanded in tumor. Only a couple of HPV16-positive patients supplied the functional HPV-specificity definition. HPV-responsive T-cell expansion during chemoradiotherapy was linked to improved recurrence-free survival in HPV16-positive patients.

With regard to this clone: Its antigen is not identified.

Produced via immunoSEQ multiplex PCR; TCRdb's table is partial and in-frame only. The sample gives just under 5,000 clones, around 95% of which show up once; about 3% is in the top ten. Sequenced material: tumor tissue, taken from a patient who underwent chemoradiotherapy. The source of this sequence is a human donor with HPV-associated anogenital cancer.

This CDR3 is CASKGSNTGELFF. CDR3 bases: TGTGCCAGCAAGGGCAGTAACACCGGGGAGCTGTTTTTT. The chain is built from TRBV2 and TRBJ2-2; D gene ambiguous. Germline-derived CDR1 and CDR2 are SNHLY and FYNNEI. Trimming cost V 7 bases and J 2 bases, with 8 bases left between them. The CDR3 has 13 amino acids.